What follows are 15 T cell receptor beta chains derived from one specimen sequenced in a study of blood T cell repertoires in COVID-19. Using immunoSEQ multiplex PCR, the repertoire was profiled, and TCRdb retains in-frame clones only, with some absent. Among some 64,000 clones listed, 70% to 90% were seen once. The material sequenced was peripheral blood. Receptor source: a man in his sixties or seventies with acute or convalescent COVID-19.

This chain connects TRBV6-5 to TRBJ2-4, with 7 positions matching TRBD1. This CDR3 contains 15 residues. The V segment lost 6 bases and the J segment 3 bases; nucleotides outside the gene matches: 8. CDR1 and CDR2 (germline): MNHEY, SVGAGI. CDR3 residues: CASRQGQLGKNIQYF. CDR3 coding DNA: TGTGCCAGCAGACAGGGACAGTTGGGCAAAAACATTCAGTACTTC.

As concerns this clone: The same CDR3 can be traced to other DNA sequences in this sample. The chain uses TRBV12-3 or TRBV12-4 and TRBJ1-1, with unresolved D. This CDR3 comprises 12 residues. V was cut by 3 bases and J by 6 bases, with 8 bases left in between. CDR3 coding DNA: TGTGCCAGCAGTTTTTATCCCGCTGAAGCTTTCTTT. Amino acids: CASSFYPAEAFF.

The rearrangement uses TRBV5-5 and TRBJ1-4; tentative D call: TRBD1 (5 bases). Trimming pared 3 bases from V and 4 bases from J, leaving 10 bases between. The CDR3 has 14 amino acids. Germline CDR1 SGHKS, CDR2 YYEKEE (reference sequence). CDR3 amino acids: CASSSSGLNEKLFF. DNA for the CDR3: TGTGCCAGCAGCTCCTCGGGACTTAATGAAAAACTGTTTTTT.

This chain connects TRBV6-6 to TRBJ1-1, with TRBD1 as a possible D gene (5 bases). CDR1 and CDR2 (germline): MNHNY, SVGAGI (reference sequence). V was trimmed by 5 bases and J by 0 bases, leaving 13 bases between them. The length of the CDR3 is 15 residues. This CDR3 reads CASSQGGTMNTEAFF. The CDR3 nucleotides are TGTGCCAGCAGTCAAGGAGGGACCATGAACACTGAAGCTTTCTTT.

The V and J genes are TRBV6-2 or TRBV6-3 and TRBJ1-1; D possibly corresponds to TRBD1 (6 bases). CDR1 MNHEY and CDR2 SVGEGT come from the germline V gene. The V and J ends lost 2 bases and 0 bases respectively, with 10 bases between them. The CDR3 is 15 residues long. This CDR3 reads CASSYPRGLNTEAFF. Written as DNA, the CDR3 is TGTGCCAGCAGTTACCCCAGGGGCCTGAACACTGAAGCTTTCTTT.

The genes are TRBV6-2 or TRBV6-3 and TRBJ2-3; D possibly corresponds to TRBD2 (5 bases). V was shortened by 5 bases and J by 8 bases, with 20 bases between the two germline ends. Germline CDR1 is MNHEY and CDR2 is SVGEGT. The CDR3 totals 15 residues. This chain's CDR3 is CASSQRTAPGGTQYF. The DNA of the CDR3 is TGTGCCAGCAGTCAAAGGACTGCACCCGGCGGTACGCAGTATTTT.

This clone was seen just once. This rearrangement joins TRBV5-6 to TRBJ2-2; TRBD1 matches at 8 bases. V was clipped by 2 bases and J by 7 bases; unmatched bases: 13. This CDR3 region has 17 residues. Germline lookup yields CDR1 SGHDT and CDR2 YYEEEE. In nucleotides, the CDR3 is TGTGCCAGCAGCTTTATCGCTTGGACAGGGAAGGACGGGGAGCTGTTTTTT. Translated, it gives CASSFIAWTGKDGELFF.

The rearrangement uses TRBV4-3 and TRBJ2-5, with 8 nucleotides matching TRBD2. The CDR3 has 18 residues. In germline, CDR1 is LGHNA, CDR2 YSLEER. V was clipped by 2 bases and J by 1 base; unmatched bases: 12. The CDR3 coding sequence is TGCGCCAGCAGCCAAAAGGGGGGGAGCGGGGGCCCCCAAGAGACCCAGTACTTC. It specifies CASSQKGGSGGPQETQYF.

V gene TRBV18 combines with J gene TRBJ1-4; D is perhaps TRBD1 (5 bases). The ends were cut back, 3 bases at V and 6 bases at J, with 14 bases in the middle. Germline CDR1 reads KGHSH; CDR2 reads LQKENI. The CDR3 is 15 residues long. CDR3: CASSPLGTGDEKLFF. Here the CDR3 DNA reads TGTGCCAGCTCACCCCTCGGGACGGGAGATGAAAAACTGTTTTTT.

The chain employs TRBV30 and TRBJ1-2; no reliable D call. CDR3 length: 13 amino acids. The V end lost 3 bases, the J end lost 3 bases, and 11 bases lay between the germline ends. Germline assignment: CDR1 GTSNPN and CDR2 SVGIG (reference sequence). The DNA of the CDR3 is TGTGCCTGGAGCGAACGCGCGTACTATGGCTACACCTTC. Translated, it gives CAWSERAYYGYTF.

V usage is TRBV27 and J usage is TRBJ2-3, with 13 positions matching TRBD2. CDR1 is MNHEY, CDR2 SMNVEV, per germline (reference sequence). This CDR3 contains 17 residues. The V and J ends lost 5 bases and 1 base, in that order; junction bases with no gene match: 6. The CDR3 region is CASSTSGGGSGTDTQYF. CDR3 in DNA: TGTGCCAGCAGTACTAGCGGGGGGGGATCTGGCACAGATACGCAGTATTTT.

J is TRBJ1-3 and V is TRBV7-9, with a weak D call TRBD1 (6 bases). Deletions cut 5 bases from V and 0 bases from J, with 14 bases between. CDR3 size: 16 residues. Germline V gene lookup returns CDR1 SEHNR and CDR2 FQNEAQ (reference sequence). CDR3 protein: CASSTRDTYSGNTIYF. The CDR3 DNA reads as TGTGCCAGCAGCACCCGGGACACCTACTCTGGAAACACCATATATTTT.

This clone was seen just once. The chain combines TRBV15 with TRBJ1-5; no definite D call. Germline CDR1 and CDR2: LNHNV and YYDKDF (reference sequence). V was pared by 3 bases and J by 5 bases, with 5 bases between. The CDR3 spans 12 residues. CDR3: CATSSLDQPQHF. The CDR3 bases are TGTGCCACCAGCAGCCTTGATCAGCCCCAGCATTTT.

The V and J genes are TRBV27 and TRBJ1-1, with D perhaps matching TRBD1 (5 bases). This CDR3 is built from 14 residues. The V end lost 5 bases, the J end lost 1 base, and 11 bases lay between the germline ends. Germline CDR1 MNHEY, CDR2 SMNVEV (reference sequence). The CDR3 DNA is TGTGCCAGCAGTCTCAGGGTCGGGAACACTGAAGCTTTCTTT. Amino acid sequence: CASSLRVGNTEAFF.

The chain employs TRBV9 and TRBJ2-1; maybe TRBD2 (6 bases). Deletions cut 4 bases from V and 5 bases from J, with 10 bases between. Germline V gene lookup returns CDR1 SGDLS and CDR2 YYNGEE. The CDR3 is 13 residues long. The CDR3 DNA reads as TGTGCCAGCAGCACGGAGGGACACAATGAGCAGTTCTTC. It encodes CASSTEGHNEQFF.